Below are 5 T cell receptor beta chains sequenced from a single sample in a study of blood T cells in healthy people across ages. The second PCR ran roughly 7 to 12 cycles with a sample-barcoded 5' primer and J-beta primers. TCRdb recomputed calls from the 5' RACE reads with MiXCR, one row per CDR3 protein. The table lists about 830,000 distinct CDR3 sequences, 58% of them singletons. The material sequenced was blood. The receptor set was obtained from a young man in good health.

This sequence joins TRBV11-2 and TRBJ2-1, with 9 bases aligning to TRBD1. The V and J ends lost 3 bases and 4 bases, in that order; junction bases with no gene match: 7. Germline CDR1 SGHAT, CDR2 FQNNGV. CDR3 length: 16 residues. CDR3 loop: CASSFIQGALYNEQFF. The CDR3 nucleotides read TGTGCCAGCAGCTTTATACAGGGGGCTCTTTACAATGAGCAGTTCTTC.

This clonotype was seen many times. The CDR3 reads CASGGPSGEAAYGYTF. In nucleotides, the CDR3 is TGTGCCAGCGGTGGCCCAAGTGGTGAGGCCGCGTATGGCTACACCTTC. The chain is built from TRBV28 and TRBJ1-2; no reliable D call. CDR1 and CDR2 (germline): MDHEN, SYDVKM. The V end was cut by 8 bases, the J end by 5 bases, with 24 bases between. This CDR3 is built from 16 residues.

In this sample, this clonotype turned up a few times. The chain recombines TRBV6-2 or TRBV6-3 with TRBJ1-2; D is possibly TRBD1 (6 bases). The CDR3 has 12 residues. Per germline, CDR1 MNHEY and CDR2 SVGEGT. Trimming removed 5 bases at V and 10 bases at J, with 14 bases between. The CDR3 is CASSPLGQTYTF. The CDR3 DNA sequence: TGTGCCAGCAGTCCCCTCGGACAGACCTACACCTTC.

V and J are TRBV30 and TRBJ1-2; the match to TRBD1 covers 8 bases. The CDR3 covers 15 residues. Germline-derived CDR1 and CDR2 are GTSNPN and SVGIG (reference sequence). V lost 1 base to trimming and J lost 7 bases; unmatched junction nucleotides: 11. This CDR3 is CAWSEAGGSYSGYTF. Written as DNA, the CDR3 is TGTGCCTGGAGTGAAGCAGGGGGCAGCTACTCTGGCTACACCTTC. The whole variable domain, remainder taken from reference TRBV30 and TRBJ1-2, is SQTIHQWPATLVQPVGSPLSLECTVEGTSNPNLYWYRQAAGRGLQLLFYSVGIGQISSEVPQNLSASRPQDRQFILSSKKLLLSDSGFYLCAWSEAGGSYSGYTFGSGTRLTVV.

This clonotype turned up a few times. The genes are TRBV28 and TRBJ2-1; 9 nucleotides match TRBD2. Trimming at V came to 9 bases and at J to 1 base, leaving 10 bases not matched to a gene. The CDR3 extends over 16 amino acids. The germline V gene has CDR1 MDHEN and CDR2 SYDVKM. CDR3 in amino acids: CASRAGGPSSYNEQFF. The CDR3 DNA sequence: TGTGCCAGTCGAGCGGGAGGACCATCTTCCTACAATGAGCAGTTCTTC.